Below, 20 T cell receptor beta chains from the same sample are listed, as sequenced in a study of Graves' ophthalmopathy and Graves' hyperthyroidism. Researchers took RNA transcripts and amplified TCR beta CDR3 regions from them. HTBI primers were employed in first-round RT-PCR, then a second-round multiplex PCR followed. MiXCR was run by TCRdb on the multiplex PCR reads, yielding one entry per CDR3 protein. The sample comprises 450,000 or so distinct CDR3 sequences, about an eighth of which are singletons, and 8% to 10% rests with the top ten. What was sequenced was blood. The source of these receptors is a woman aged 25-40 years with Graves' ophthalmopathy.

This clonotype was recorded at least ten times. A much larger clone lies a single base off, so this may be a read error. The CDR3 nucleotides are TGTGCCAGCAGTTTCCACGGGGATCAGCCCCAGCATTTT. Its protein is CASSFHGDQPQHF. This chain uses TRBV27 with TRBJ1-5; no clear D. With 3 bases removed from V and 5 bases from J, the gap between germline ends came to 8 bases. The germline V gene has CDR1 MNHEY and CDR2 SMNVEV (reference sequence). The CDR3 sequence is 13 residues long.

This clonotype showed up many times. The chain is built from TRBV6-1 and TRBJ1-5; TRBD1 might be the D (5 bases). Germline loops: CDR1 MNHNS, CDR2 SASEGT. The CDR3 has 12 amino acids. The V end lost 7 bases, the J end lost 9 bases, and 13 bases lay between the germline ends. In DNA form, the CDR3 reads TGTGCCAGCACCCAGGGCGCATGGCCCCAGCATTTT. Translating it yields CASTQGAWPQHF.

The sample holds many counts of this clonotype. This sequence joins TRBV7-9 and TRBJ2-5, with D possibly matching TRBD1 (6 bases). There are 15 residues in the CDR3. CDR1 and CDR2 from the germline V gene are SEHNR and FQNEAQ (reference sequence). Deletions cut 1 base from V and 5 bases from J, with 14 bases between. CDR3 bases: TGTGCCAGCAGCTTAGATCGGTGGGGGCCGGAGACCCAGTACTTC. Translation: CASSLDRWGPETQYF.

This clonotype was counted many times. The chain joins TRBV6-1 to TRBJ1-5, with D unclear. The CDR3 runs to 13 residues. The germline V gene encodes CDR1 MNHNS and CDR2 SASEGT. Trimming removed 1 base from V and 7 bases from J, with 8 bases in between. The CDR3 loop reads CASSEDPRQPQHF. CDR3 sequence (DNA): TGTGCCAGCAGTGAAGACCCCCGGCAGCCCCAGCATTTT.

The chain uses TRBV20-1 and TRBJ2-7, with TRBD1 identical over 7 bases. CDR1 is DFQATT, CDR2 SNEGSKA, per germline (reference sequence). The trim removed 5 bases at V and 4 bases at J, leaving 8 bases unmatched. The CDR3 runs to 13 residues. CDR3 in amino acids: CSAHPGTEYEQYF. DNA for the CDR3: TGCAGTGCTCACCCCGGGACAGAATACGAGCAGTACTTC.

In this sample, this clonotype turned up many times. Germline and junction disagree at one end, which may indicate a read error. This sequence joins TRBV20-1 and TRBJ1-2; D is undetermined. This CDR3 spans 14 amino acids. Germline lookup yields CDR1 DFQATT and CDR2 SNEGSKA (reference sequence). The CDR3 reads CSAGDILRDYGYTF. The CDR3 coding sequence is TGCAGTGCTGGAGACATACTTCGGGACTATGGCTACACCTTC.

This clonotype appeared many times. This chain connects TRBV27 to TRBJ1-1, with 8 bases matching TRBD1. CDR1 and CDR2 (germline): MNHEY, SMNVEV (reference sequence). CDR3 length: 16 amino acids. V was clipped by 2 bases and J by 5 bases; unmatched bases: 10. The CDR3: CASSLRLRTGRTEAFF. The CDR3 DNA reads TGTGCCAGCAGTTTAAGGCTCAGGACAGGGCGGACTGAAGCTTTCTTT.

This clonotype was seen a few times. The DNA of the CDR3 is TGCGCCAGCAGCCAAGAAAACGGTCTCACCTACGAGCAGTACTTC. Protein product: CASSQENGLTYEQYF. The chain employs TRBV4-1 and TRBJ2-7; D unclear. The length of the CDR3 is 15 residues. V was shortened by 0 bases and J by 2 bases, with 11 bases between the two germline ends. Germline CDR1 and CDR2: MGHRA and YSYEKL.

The sample holds many counts of this clonotype. The V gene is TRBV28, the J gene TRBJ1-1; D is possibly TRBD1 (5 bases). Germline CDR1 MDHEN, CDR2 SYDVKM. V was pared by 5 bases and J by 7 bases, with 20 bases between. This CDR3 spans 15 amino acids. The CDR3 sequence is CASSPVWTGVVEAFF. CDR3 coding DNA: TGTGCCAGCAGTCCTGTTTGGACGGGGGTTGTTGAAGCTTTCTTT.

At least ten counts were recorded for this clonotype. V usage is TRBV7-8 and J usage is TRBJ1-2; D unresolved. Trimming took off 5 bases at V and 8 bases at J, with 18 bases between the two ends. Per the germline V gene, CDR1 is SGHVS and CDR2 is FQNEAQ. The CDR3 has 14 amino acids. In nucleotides, the CDR3 is TGTGCCAGCAGCCTGGGCGTCTTGGCCTGGGGCTACACCTTC. Amino acid sequence: CASSLGVLAWGYTF.

Many counts were recorded for this clonotype. J is TRBJ1-2 and V is TRBV28; TRBD1 is a possible D gene (5 bases). Germline assignment: CDR1 MDHEN and CDR2 SYDVKM. The ends were cut back, 7 bases at V and 0 bases at J, with 15 bases in the middle. The CDR3 is 15 amino acids. CDR3 in amino acids: CASNDWGVSNYGYTF. CDR3 coding DNA: TGTGCCAGCAATGATTGGGGGGTCTCTAACTATGGCTACACCTTC.

This clonotype was recorded at least ten times. This sequence joins TRBV13 and TRBJ2-5; D is ambiguous. This CDR3 comprises 12 residues. Germline CDR1 PRHDT, CDR2 FYEKMQ (reference sequence). Trimming shortened V by 5 bases and J by 8 bases, and 12 bases separated the two germline ends. The CDR3 protein is CASSPGRGTQYF. DNA of the CDR3: TGTGCCAGCAGCCCTGGACGAGGAACCCAGTACTTC.

The chain joins TRBV24-1 to TRBJ2-5; no clear D. Germline V gene lookup returns CDR1 KGHDR and CDR2 SFDVKD. CDR3 length: 14 residues. The germline V and J ends were trimmed by 3 bases and 4 bases, with 11 bases remaining between them. CDR3 sequence reads: CATSDPRRLETQYF. The DNA for the CDR3 is TGTGCCACCAGTGATCCCAGACGGCTAGAGACCCAGTACTTC.

The sample holds many counts of this clonotype. The chain carries TRBV15 and TRBJ1-6; 8 nucleotides align to TRBD1. CDR1 is LNHNV, CDR2 YYDKDF, per germline (reference sequence). The V segment lost 1 base and the J segment 7 bases; nucleotides outside the gene matches: 3. There are 15 residues in the CDR3. CDR3 region: CATSRAQGENSPLHF. In DNA form, the CDR3 reads TGTGCCACCAGCAGAGCACAGGGGGAAAATTCACCCCTCCACTTT.

This clonotype occurred many times. The rearrangement joins TRBV6-5 to TRBJ1-6; D remains unclear. The germline V gene has CDR1 MNHEY and CDR2 SVGAGI. V was pared by 0 bases and J by 7 bases, with 10 bases between. The CDR3 loop spans 15 amino acids. The CDR3 sequence is CASSYSRVSNSPLHF. CDR3 sequence (DNA): TGTGCCAGCAGTTACTCGAGGGTTTCGAATTCACCCCTCCACTTT.

This clonotype was counted at least ten times. Germline is not matched at one junction end, which may reflect a read error. The chain couples TRBV6-1 to TRBJ2-7, with D perhaps TRBD2 (6 bases). The CDR3 is 12 residues long. CDR1 MNHNS and CDR2 SASEGT come from the germline V gene. DNA of the CDR3: TGTGCCTCGGGGGTAGCGCTCTACGGGCAGTACTTC. The encoded protein is CASGVALYGQYF.

Many counts were recorded for this clonotype. V usage is TRBV19 and J usage is TRBJ2-7; D tentatively reads TRBD1 or TRBD2 (6 bases each). V was shortened by 1 base and J by 0 bases, with 10 bases between the two germline ends. Germline V CDR1 and CDR2: LNHDA, SQIVND (reference sequence). The CDR3 spans 15 residues. DNA of the CDR3: TGTGCCAGTAGTATAGCCGGGGGCACCTCCTACGAGCAGTACTTC. Protein product: CASSIAGGTSYEQYF.

This clonotype was detected many times. The V gene is TRBV12-3 or TRBV12-4, the J gene TRBJ2-5; TRBD2 agrees at 8 bases. Germline trimming cut 6 bases from V and 7 bases from J; bases unmatched to any gene: 13. The length of the CDR3 is 15 residues. DNA of the CDR3: TGTGCCAGCAGCGGGGGGGGACCCACCGCCGGGACCCAGTACTTC. This gives the protein CASSGGGPTAGTQYF.

This clonotype was picked up many times. The chain carries TRBV28 and TRBJ2-7; TRBD2 agrees at 13 bases. Trimming cost V 6 bases and J 3 bases; bases outside gene matches: 5. The germline V gene encodes CDR1 MDHEN and CDR2 SYDVKM. The CDR3 is 15 amino acids. The DNA for the CDR3 is TGTGCCAGCAGCCCGGGACTAGCGGGGTACTACGAGCAGTACTTC. Encoded protein: CASSPGLAGYYEQYF.

This clonotype occurred many times. CDR3 in amino acids: CASSPMGTYEQYF. Written as DNA, the CDR3 is TGCGCCAGCAGCCCGATGGGGACCTACGAGCAGTACTTC. The chain combines TRBV4-1 with TRBJ2-7; D remains unclear. CDR3 length: 13 residues. Per the germline V gene, CDR1 is MGHRA and CDR2 is YSYEKL. Trimming removed 4 bases at V and 2 bases at J, with 9 bases between.